This T cell receptor beta chain derives from a study of T cells after yellow fever vaccination. TCRdb used MiXCR to reprocess the 5' RACE reads, holding one entry per CDR3 protein. The sample lists around 600,000 distinct CDR3 sequences; over 9% were seen once. V lost 1 base and J lost 9; bases outside the gene matches: 3. This CDR3 is 16 amino acids long. The germline gives CDR1 SEHNR, CDR2 FQNEAQ (reference sequence). This clonotype was seen more than once but under ten times. What it binds is not known. Study results and limitations: Abundant contaminating clonotypes from the bulk population could appear in FACS-sorted repertoires.

This clonotype originated in a man aged 25 to 40 who received the YFV17D yellow fever vaccine. This chain links TRBV7-9 with TRBJ2-1, with 16 bases matching TRBD2. The source was PBMCs, collected on the day of the yellow fever booster vaccination. The CDR3 sequence is CASSLGGTSGRGEQFF. The CDR3, as DNA: TGTGCCAGCAGCTTAGGGGGGACTAGCGGGAGGGGTGAGCAGTTCTTC.